The 10 T cell receptor beta chains below were found in one sample sequenced in a study of human T cells and chemical hapten exposure. Time point specified: patch test 1, 2 weeks after DPC sensitization. The treatment here: therapeutic diphenylcyclopropenone sensitization with weekly scalp DPC. MiXCR was run by TCRdb on the RACE reads, yielding one entry per CDR3 protein. Of about 99,000 distinct CDR3 sequences listed, roughly 12% are singletons. This specimen consisted of whole blood, obtained in connection with sensitization to the hapten diphenylcyclopropenone (DPC). All receptors come from a woman between 40 and 50 years old with alopecia areata. Some clones in this sample may be carry-over from other donors' samples.

V is TRBV5-1 and J is TRBJ1-4, with 7 bases lining up with TRBD1. The CDR3 consists of 14 residues. J gave up 8 bases and V 2 bases, and 6 bases lay outside the gene matches. CDR1 SGHRS and CDR2 YFSETQ come from the germline V gene. CDR3 nucleotides: TGCGCCAGCAGCTTAGGGGGCATTAGAGAAAAACTGTTTTTT. Translating it yields CASSLGGIREKLFF.

This clonotype was found many times. The gene calls are TRBV18 and TRBJ1-1, with a tentative D call TRBD1 (6 bases). Deletions cut 0 bases from V and 11 bases from J, with 10 bases between. This CDR3 contains 12 residues. CDR1 is KGHSH, CDR2 LQKENI, per germline. This chain's CDR3 is CASSPPGGPAFF. The CDR3 coding sequence is TGTGCCAGCTCACCACCCGGGGGGCCGGCTTTCTTT.

This clonotype has a handful of counts. V gene TRBV28 combines with J gene TRBJ1-2; D unclear. V shed 8 bases and J shed 2 bases, with 6 bases lying between them. Germline CDR1 and CDR2: MDHEN and SYDVKM. The CDR3 is 11 amino acids. The CDR3 DNA reads as TGTGCCAGCGGAGGCAACTATGGCTACACCTTC. It is translated as CASGGNYGYTF.

In this sample, this clonotype turned up many times. This chain connects TRBV20-1 to TRBJ1-5, with D uncertain. The CDR3 has 16 residues. Trimming took off 0 bases at V and 0 bases at J, with 12 bases between the two ends. Germline V gene lookup returns CDR1 DFQATT and CDR2 SNEGSKA (reference sequence). CDR3 coding DNA: TGCAGTGCTAGAGATCCCGACGGGATTAGCAATCAGCCCCAGCATTTT. Translating it yields CSARDPDGISNQPQHF.

This clonotype came up many times. J is TRBJ1-4 and V is TRBV4-2; D ambiguous. From germline, CDR1 is LGHNA and CDR2 YNFKEQ. CDR3 length: 15 amino acids. V was shortened by 1 base and J by 4 bases, with 10 bases between the two germline ends. CDR3 in DNA: TGTGCCAGCAGCCAAGTGAGTCAGCTTAATGAAAAACTGTTTTTT. Translation gives CASSQVSQLNEKLFF.

This clonotype was detected only a few times. The chain carries TRBV29-1 and TRBJ1-4; maybe TRBD1 (5 bases). Germline CDR1 is SQVTM and CDR2 is ANQGSEA. The CDR3 covers 14 residues. V lost 4 bases, J lost 8 bases, and 17 bases lay in between. CDR3 sequence: CSVAPGTHGEKLFF. The CDR3 region has the DNA TGCAGCGTTGCCCCCGGGACTCATGGGGAAAAACTGTTTTTT.

This sequence joins TRBV4-2 and TRBJ2-5; no definite D call. Germline V lookup: CDR1 LGHNA, CDR2 YNFKEQ. The CDR3 loop spans 13 amino acids. V dropped 3 bases and J dropped 2 bases, with 7 bases sitting between them. The CDR3: CASSQRQQETQYF. The CDR3 region has the DNA TGTGCCAGCAGCCAGAGACAACAAGAGACCCAGTACTTC.

This clonotype was counted between two and nine times. The rearrangement uses TRBV5-1 and TRBJ2-5; 9 bases are a match to TRBD2. The germline gives CDR1 SGHRS, CDR2 YFSETQ. The CDR3 is 15 residues long. Unmatched junction bases numbered 5, after V lost 0 bases and J lost 5 bases. The CDR3 here is CASSLGGRALETQYF. CDR3 coding DNA: TGCGCCAGCAGCTTGGGCGGGAGGGCCTTGGAGACCCAGTACTTC.

V is TRBV7-6 and J is TRBJ2-2, with D unclear. The germline V gene has CDR1 SGHVS and CDR2 FNYEAQ. Trimming cost V 5 bases and J 0 bases, with 19 bases left between them. The CDR3 has 18 amino acids. CDR3 nucleotides: TGTGCCAGCAGCATATACCCACCCCAAGCGCCGAACACCGGGGAGCTGTTTTTT. Amino acid sequence: CASSIYPPQAPNTGELFF.

This clonotype appeared many times. The V gene is TRBV6-2 or TRBV6-3, the J gene TRBJ2-5, with 9 positions matching TRBD1. This CDR3 comprises 14 residues. The germline CDR1 and CDR2 sequences are MNHEY and SVGEGT. The ends lost 6 bases at V and 4 bases at J; junction bases unmatched: 6. The CDR3 here is CASSSGTGRETQYF. CDR3 DNA sequence: TGTGCCAGCAGCTCAGGGACAGGGAGAGAGACCCAGTACTTC.